The TCR beta chain under discussion was sequenced for a study of shared clonotypes between healthy human individuals. Study-wide results and limits: Across several donors, naive CD4 shared around 5%, naive CD8 approximately 3.5%, memory CD4 roughly 2.4%, memory CD8 about 0.4%.

Source study methods: Junction-only immunoSEQ sequences carried no quality scores, so filtering differed. The repertoire was sequenced with immunoSEQ multiplex PCR; TCRdb's copy has only in-frame clones and lacks some. V and J calls and clone size are given by that table; D and trimming were obtained from the DNA. This sample has over 700,000 clones, with roughly 72% found just once. Trimming took 6 bases from V and 6 from J; bases not matched to a gene: 6. Germline CDR1 reads SNHLY; CDR2 reads FYNNEI. The length of the CDR3 is 15 residues. Comments on this clone: Its specificity is unknown.

This TCR came from a woman under 40 in good health. The sequenced sample consisted of memory CD4+ T cells sorted from blood. The sample's subset: CD45RA-negative fraction. V and J are TRBV2 and TRBJ2-2; 11 bases align to TRBD1. The CDR3 loop reads CASRPGTGGSGELFF. CDR3 DNA: TGTGCCAGCAGGCCCGGGACAGGGGGATCCGGGGAGCTGTTTTTT.